These 27 T cell receptor beta chains were all obtained from the same sample, sequenced in a study of technical replicates of blood from several donors. The table came from immunoSEQ multiplex PCR; TCRdb's copy has only in-frame clones and leaves some out. The sample has about 68,000 clones; about 97% are singletons. The sample comprised T cells isolated from PBMCs. The source of these receptors is a human donor in good health.

J is TRBJ2-3 and V is TRBV7-9; D may be TRBD1 (6 bases). Germline loops: CDR1 SEHNR, CDR2 FQNEAQ (reference sequence). The CDR3 is made up of 15 amino acids. The V and J ends lost 6 bases and 0 bases respectively, with 13 bases between them. CDR3 nucleotides: TGTGCCAGCAGTTATACAGGGAAAAGCACAGATACGCAGTATTTT. Protein product: CASSYTGKSTDTQYF. Based on the CDR3 plus reference TRBV7-9 and TRBJ2-3, the full variable domain is DTGVSQNPRHKITKRGQNVTFRCDPISEHNRLYWYRQTLGQGPEFLTYFQNEAQLEKSRLLSDRFSAERPKGSFSTLEIQRTEQGDSAMYLCASSYTGKSTDTQYFGPGTRLTVL.

The J gene is TRBJ1-1, the V gene TRBV2, with a possible D match to TRBD1 (6 bases). Germline CDR1 SNHLY, CDR2 FYNNEI. This CDR3 has 14 amino acids. V lost 7 bases and J lost 3, with 15 bases in between. The CDR3 nucleotides read TGTGCCAGCACAAGGGGGAGGGCGGACACTGAAGCTTTCTTT. Residues: CASTRGRADTEAFF.

J is TRBJ2-5 and V is TRBV11-1; 8 bases match TRBD2. The CDR3 consists of 14 residues. Germline lookup yields CDR1 SGHAT and CDR2 FQDESV (reference sequence). The ends lost 5 bases at V and 5 bases at J; junction bases unmatched: 7. The CDR3 bases are TGTGCCAGCAGCGGCCGGGAGGGACGGGAGACCCAGTACTTC. This codes for CASSGREGRETQYF.

The rearrangement uses TRBV29-1 and TRBJ2-5, with TRBD1 matching 11 bases. In germline, CDR1 is SQVTM, CDR2 ANQGSEA. The CDR3 consists of 12 residues. V was pared by 7 bases and J by 5 bases, with 3 bases of the junction left unmatched. Here the CDR3 DNA reads TGCAGCGCCGGGGACAGGGGGGAGACCCAGTACTTC. It yields the protein CSAGDRGETQYF.

The chain has TRBV7-7 and TRBJ2-5; the D gene is possibly TRBD2 (5 bases). V was shortened by 5 bases and J by 1 base, with 14 bases between the two germline ends. Looked up from germline, CDR1 is SSHAT and CDR2 is FNYEAQ (reference sequence). This CDR3 has 15 residues. As DNA, the CDR3 is TGTGCCAGCAGCCGACTGGGAGCGATCCAAGAGACCCAGTACTTC. Protein sequence: CASSRLGAIQETQYF.

The V and J genes are TRBV10-3 and TRBJ1-5; D gene uncertain. This CDR3 is built from 14 residues. Trimming shortened V by 1 base and J by 3 bases, and 7 bases separated the two germline ends. Germline V gene lookup returns CDR1 ENHRY and CDR2 SYGVKD. The CDR3, as DNA: TGTGCCATCAGTGAGTTCCAGAACAATCAGCCCCAGCATTTT. It yields the protein CAISEFQNNQPQHF.

The chain links TRBV19 to TRBJ1-1, with D perhaps TRBD1 (6 bases). Germline assignment: CDR1 LNHDA and CDR2 SQIVND (reference sequence). The CDR3 has 14 amino acids. V was pared by 4 bases and J by 0 bases, with 9 bases between. CDR3 in amino acids: CASSSRTVNTEAFF. The CDR3, as DNA: TGTGCCAGTAGTAGCCGGACAGTGAACACTGAAGCTTTCTTT.

The rearrangement uses TRBV28 and TRBJ1-5, with TRBD1 matching over 7 bases. The germline gives CDR1 MDHEN, CDR2 SYDVKM. This CDR3 has 14 residues. The J segment lost 4 bases and the V segment lost 10 bases, leaving 10 bases of the junction unmatched. DNA of the CDR3: TGTGCCACCTATACAGGGGCGACTAATCAGCCCCAGCATTTT. This encodes CATYTGATNQPQHF.

The chain links TRBV5-4 to TRBJ2-5; D possibly corresponds to TRBD2 (7 bases). This CDR3 has 16 amino acids. The germline CDR1 and CDR2 sequences are SGHNT and YYREEE (reference sequence). V was cut by 3 bases and J by 5 bases, with 20 bases left in between. The CDR3 spells CASSSPPTGGSETQYF. CDR3 DNA sequence: TGTGCCAGCAGCTCGCCCCCAACGGGGGGCAGTGAGACCCAGTACTTC.

The rearrangement uses TRBV4-3 and TRBJ2-7; D gene uncertain. Between the trimmed V and J ends, which lost 3 bases and 2 bases, there was a span of 11 bases. This CDR3 has 14 amino acids. The germline gives CDR1 LGHNA, CDR2 YSLEER. The CDR3 DNA sequence: TGCGCCAGCAGCCAGGCTTGGCCCGCCTACGAGCAGTACTTC. Its translation: CASSQAWPAYEQYF.

The V gene is TRBV30, the J gene TRBJ1-3, with 9 bases fitting TRBD1. Trimming removed 5 bases from V and 4 bases from J; junction bases left unmatched: 12. The CDR3 has 16 residues. Germline CDR1 and CDR2: GTSNPN and SVGIG (reference sequence). This CDR3 is CAWGGDRGSSGNTIYF. As DNA, the CDR3 is TGTGCCTGGGGGGGTGACAGGGGGTCGTCAGGAAACACCATATATTTT.

The chain uses TRBV9 and TRBJ1-1; TRBD1 matches at 9 bases. J was trimmed by 6 bases and V by 3 bases; bases with no gene match: 9. CDR1 SGDLS and CDR2 YYNGEE come from the germline V gene. The CDR3 has 15 residues. As DNA, the CDR3 is TGTGCCAGCAGCGCGCGGGACAGGGCAGTTTCTGAAGCTTTCTTT. It codes for CASSARDRAVSEAFF.

This chain links TRBV7-9 with TRBJ2-7; maybe TRBD1 (6 bases). Germline V lookup: CDR1 SEHNR, CDR2 FQNEAQ (reference sequence). The CDR3 spans 15 residues. V lost 3 bases and J 7 bases, leaving 19 bases between the germline ends. CDR3 sequence reads: CASSLSEQGVGEQYF. The CDR3 coding sequence is TGTGCCAGCAGCTTGAGTGAACAGGGAGTTGGGGAGCAGTACTTC.

The genes are TRBV5-4 and TRBJ1-2; D is undetermined. Trimming took 6 bases from V and 3 from J, leaving 12 bases between them. This CDR3 has 13 amino acids. The germline CDR1 and CDR2 sequences are SGHNT and YYREEE (reference sequence). Here the CDR3 reads CASTLQEHYGYTF. The CDR3 DNA reads as TGTGCCAGCACCCTTCAAGAGCACTATGGCTACACCTTC.

V gene TRBV7-3 combines with J gene TRBJ2-7; 7 positions match TRBD2. Germline loops: CDR1 SGHTA, CDR2 FQGTGA. The J segment lost 4 bases and the V segment lost 4 bases, leaving 7 bases of the junction unmatched. The CDR3 totals 14 residues. CDR3 protein: CASSSSGSAYEQYF. DNA of the CDR3: TGTGCCAGCAGCTCTAGCGGTAGCGCTTACGAGCAGTACTTC.

This CDR3 reads CASSEYMVAGRNQETQYF. The DNA of the CDR3 is TGTGCCAGCAGTGAATATATGGTGGCAGGGAGGAACCAAGAGACCCAGTACTTC. The rearrangement uses TRBV25-1 and TRBJ2-5; D is possibly TRBD2 (6 bases). The CDR3 is made up of 18 amino acids. Per the germline V gene, CDR1 is MGHDK and CDR2 is SYGVNS. Trimming left V 0 bases short and J 0 bases short, with 17 bases between.

The gene calls are TRBV5-6 and TRBJ2-1; 7 bases agree with TRBD2. The length of the CDR3 is 16 residues. The germline V gene encodes CDR1 SGHDT and CDR2 YYEEEE. Unmatched junction bases numbered 9, after V lost 0 bases and J lost 6 bases. The CDR3 DNA reads TGTGCCAGCAGCTTGGTAGGCGGGAGCCATAGCAATGAGCAGTTCTTC. It translates to CASSLVGGSHSNEQFF.

V and J are TRBV10-3 and TRBJ2-1; possibly TRBD2 for D (5 bases). The CDR3 consists of 14 residues. Germline V CDR1 and CDR2: ENHRY, SYGVKD. V lost 4 bases to trimming and J lost 0 bases, with 7 bases between them. This CDR3 is CAISVGSSYNEQFF. In nucleotides, the CDR3 is TGTGCCATCAGTGTAGGGAGCTCCTACAATGAGCAGTTCTTC.

The V gene is TRBV30, the J gene TRBJ1-3; D unresolved. There are 14 residues in the CDR3. Per germline, CDR1 GTSNPN and CDR2 SVGIG (reference sequence). Trimming left V 0 bases short and J 2 bases short, with 8 bases between. The CDR3, as DNA: TGTGCCTGGAGTGTACGTGAGCCTGGAAACACCATATATTTT. It encodes CAWSVREPGNTIYF.

In its sample, this clone was seen once. V is TRBV7-2 and J is TRBJ2-1, with 14 bases lining up with TRBD2. The junction had 9 bases not matched to a gene; V was cut back by 5 bases and J by 12 bases. In germline, CDR1 is SGHTA, CDR2 FQGNSA. This CDR3 has 15 residues. The CDR3 loop reads CASSLGLAGGLVQFF. Here the CDR3 DNA reads TGTGCCAGCAGCCTAGGACTAGCGGGAGGTTTAGTGCAGTTCTTC.

The J gene is TRBJ1-5, the V gene TRBV5-4; 8 bases are a match to TRBD1. This CDR3 spans 16 amino acids. The J segment lost 0 bases and the V segment lost 2 bases, leaving 4 bases of the junction unmatched. CDR1 SGHNT and CDR2 YYREEE come from the germline V gene (reference sequence). The CDR3 sequence is CASSFGDRGSNQPQHF. CDR3 sequence (DNA): TGTGCCAGCAGCTTCGGTGACAGGGGTAGCAATCAGCCCCAGCATTTT.

The chain joins TRBV9 to TRBJ2-3, with TRBD2 matching 13 bases. Per germline, CDR1 SGDLS and CDR2 YYNGEE. This CDR3 has 17 residues. The V gene end was trimmed by 0 bases and the J gene end by 3 bases; junction bases not matched to a gene: 4. CDR3 protein: CASSVGWGLAGTDTQYF. CDR3 in DNA: TGTGCCAGCAGCGTAGGATGGGGACTAGCGGGAACAGATACGCAGTATTTT.

The chain carries TRBV11-2 and TRBJ2-7; 8 bases agree with TRBD2. Germline loops: CDR1 SGHAT, CDR2 FQNNGV. V lost 0 bases to trimming and J lost 3 bases; unmatched junction nucleotides: 7. The CDR3 totals 16 residues. The CDR3: CASSLDFQRENYEQYF. The CDR3 DNA reads as TGTGCCAGCAGCTTAGATTTCCAGCGGGAGAACTACGAGCAGTACTTC.

The chain recombines TRBV20-1 with TRBJ2-1, with TRBD2 matching over 7 bases. This CDR3 comprises 11 residues. Germline CDR1 reads DFQATT; CDR2 reads SNEGSKA (reference sequence). The CDR3 is CTMMSGTRQFF. CDR3 DNA sequence: TGCACCATGATGAGCGGGACTCGGCAGTTCTTC.

This sequence joins TRBV7-3 and TRBJ2-3, with 11 bases aligning to TRBD2. The CDR3 totals 15 residues. Germline lookup yields CDR1 SGHTA and CDR2 FQGTGA. Trimming cost V 5 bases and J 4 bases; bases outside gene matches: 5. Written as DNA, the CDR3 is TGTGCCAGCAGCCTTAGCGGGAGGGCCGCAGATACGCAGTATTTT. Its protein is CASSLSGRAADTQYF.

This sequence joins TRBV29-1 and TRBJ2-2, with 7 bases lining up with TRBD1. The J segment lost 8 bases and the V segment lost 4 bases, leaving 7 bases of the junction unmatched. CDR3 length: 13 residues. The V gene's germline CDR1 is SQVTM and CDR2 ANQGSEA. The CDR3 region has the DNA TGCAGCGTTGCCCTAACAGGGGCGGGGGAGCTGTTTTTT. Its translation: CSVALTGAGELFF.

This chain connects TRBV29-1 to TRBJ2-3; D is unclear. V lost 7 bases to trimming and J lost 0 bases, with 8 bases between them. The CDR3 totals 12 residues. Germline CDR1 SQVTM, CDR2 ANQGSEA. CDR3 coding DNA: TGCAGCGAATCGACTAGCACAGATACGCAGTATTTT. Protein: CSESTSTDTQYF.